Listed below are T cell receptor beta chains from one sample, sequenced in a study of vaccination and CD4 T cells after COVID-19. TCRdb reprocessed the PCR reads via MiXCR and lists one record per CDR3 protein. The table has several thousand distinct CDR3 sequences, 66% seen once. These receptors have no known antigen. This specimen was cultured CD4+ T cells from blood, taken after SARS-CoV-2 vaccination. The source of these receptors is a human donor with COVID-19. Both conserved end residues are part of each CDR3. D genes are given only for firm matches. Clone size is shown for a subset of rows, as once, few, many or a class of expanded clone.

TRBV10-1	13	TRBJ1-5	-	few	CARGKPLEQPQHF	TGCGCCAGGGGAAAGCCACTGGAGCAGCCCCAGCATTTT
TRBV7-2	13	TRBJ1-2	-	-	CASSPEPLYGYTF	TGTGCCAGCAGCCCAGAGCCTCTCTATGGCTACACCTTC
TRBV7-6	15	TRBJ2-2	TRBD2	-	CASSPWGPGGGELFF	TGTGCCAGCAGCCCCTGGGGCCCGGGGGGCGGGGAGCTGTTTTTT
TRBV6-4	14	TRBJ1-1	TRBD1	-	CASREQGSNTEAFF	TGTGCCAGCAGAGAACAGGGGAGTAACACTGAAGCTTTCTTT
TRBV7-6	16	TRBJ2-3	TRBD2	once	CASSPLAGGFTDTQYF	TGTGCCAGCAGCCCCTTAGCGGGGGGTTTCACAGATACGCAGTATTTT
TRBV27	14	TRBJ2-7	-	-	CASSASGTPYEQYF	TGTGCCAGCAGTGCTTCCGGGACACCCTACGAGCAGTACTTC
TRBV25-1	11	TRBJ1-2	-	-	CASRRFYGYTF	TGTGCCAGCAGAAGATTTTATGGCTACACCTTC
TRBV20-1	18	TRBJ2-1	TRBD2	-	CSARVSSGGPSSYNEQFF	TGCAGTGCTAGAGTCTCCAGCGGGGGCCCGAGCTCCTACAATGAGCAGTTCTTC
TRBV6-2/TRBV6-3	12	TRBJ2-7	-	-	CASLGRSYEQYF	TGTGCCAGCCTAGGTAGGTCCTACGAGCAGTACTTC
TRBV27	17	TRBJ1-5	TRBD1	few	CASSTGTGGYSNQPQHF	TGTGCCAGCAGTACCGGGACAGGGGGCTATAGCAATCAGCCCCAGCATTTT
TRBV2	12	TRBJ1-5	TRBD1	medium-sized	CASSRGHQPQHF	TGTGCCAGCAGCAGGGGGCATCAGCCCCAGCATTTT
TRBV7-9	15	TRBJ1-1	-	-	CASSLAGGPNTEAFF	TGTGCCAGCAGCTTAGCGGGGGGGCCGAACACTGAAGCTTTCTTT
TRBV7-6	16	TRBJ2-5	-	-	CASSLGPGRRRETQYF	TGTGCCAGCAGCCTGGGTCCGGGACGGCGGCGGGAGACCCAGTACTTC
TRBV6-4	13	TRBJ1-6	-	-	CASSQAFNSPLHF	TGTGCCAGCAGTCAGGCTTTTAATTCACCCCTCCACTTT
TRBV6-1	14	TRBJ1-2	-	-	CASKEGMANYGYTF	TGTGCCAGCAAGGAGGGAATGGCCAACTATGGCTACACCTTC
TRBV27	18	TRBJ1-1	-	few	CASSLSAGEIGMNTEAFF	TGTGCCAGCAGTTTATCGGCCGGGGAGATAGGGATGAACACTGAAGCTTTCTTT
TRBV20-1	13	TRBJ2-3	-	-	CSARDGGRGTQYF	TGCAGTGCTAGAGATGGGGGTAGGGGTACGCAGTATTTT
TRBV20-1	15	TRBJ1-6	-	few	CSARVPSGQNSPLHF	TGCAGTGCTAGAGTTCCGTCGGGACAAAATTCACCCCTCCACTTT
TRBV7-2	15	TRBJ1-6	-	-	CASSLVGSYNSPLHF	TGTGCCAGCAGCTTGGTGGGGTCCTATAATTCACCCCTCCACTTT
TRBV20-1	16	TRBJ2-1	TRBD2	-	CSATPPQGLATDEQFF	TGCAGTGCCACCCCCCCCCAGGGACTAGCCACGGATGAGCAGTTCTTC
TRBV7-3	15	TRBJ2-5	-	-	CASRRGKGAGETQYF	TGTGCCAGCAGGCGGGGGAAGGGGGCTGGAGAGACCCAGTACTTC
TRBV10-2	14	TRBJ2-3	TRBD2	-	CASGGTGGAYTQYF	TGCGCCAGCGGGGGTACCGGGGGGGCCTATACGCAGTATTTT
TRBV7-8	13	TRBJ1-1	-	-	CASSTQGWGEAFF	TGTGCCAGCAGCACACAGGGATGGGGGGAAGCTTTCTTT
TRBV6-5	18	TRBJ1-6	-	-	CASSYSSGGSSYNSPLHF	TGTGCCAGCAGTTACTCGAGTGGTGGGAGCTCCTATAATTCACCCCTCCACTTT
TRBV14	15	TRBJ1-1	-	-	CASSQGILGGGEAFF	TGTGCCAGCAGCCAAGGAATTCTCGGGGGAGGTGAAGCTTTCTTT
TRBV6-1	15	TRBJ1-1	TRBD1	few	CASGTGGRGNTEAFF	TGTGCCAGCGGTACAGGGGGTAGGGGGAACACTGAAGCTTTCTTT
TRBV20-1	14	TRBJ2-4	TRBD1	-	CSARWDSIKNIQYF	TGCAGTGCTAGGTGGGACAGCATTAAAAACATTCAGTACTTC
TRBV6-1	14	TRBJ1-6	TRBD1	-	CASGPGQYNSPLHF	TGTGCCAGCGGACCGGGACAGTATAATTCACCCCTCCACTTT
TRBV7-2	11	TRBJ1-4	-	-	CASSLNEKLFF	TGTGCCAGCAGCTTAAATGAAAAACTGTTTTTT
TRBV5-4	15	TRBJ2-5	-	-	CASSLAGGSGETQYF	TGTGCCAGCAGCTTGGCCGGGGGCTCTGGGGAGACCCAGTACTTC
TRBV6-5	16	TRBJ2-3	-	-	CASSYRFSLARDTQYF	TGTGCCAGCAGTTATCGATTCAGTCTAGCAAGGGATACGCAGTATTTT
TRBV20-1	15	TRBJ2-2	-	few	CSASRRGPNTGELFF	TGCAGTGCTTCCCGGAGGGGGCCGAACACCGGGGAGCTGTTTTTT
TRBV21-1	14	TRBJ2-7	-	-	CASSNWDFVSEQYF	TGTGCCAGCAGCAACTGGGACTTTGTCTCCGAGCAGTACTTC
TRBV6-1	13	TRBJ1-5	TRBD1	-	CASSRQGTQPQHF	TGTGCCAGCAGTCGACAGGGGACTCAGCCCCAGCATTTT
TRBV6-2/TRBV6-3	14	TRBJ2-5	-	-	CASGRWGGRETQYF	TGTGCCAGCGGGAGATGGGGGGGCCGGGAGACCCAGTACTTC
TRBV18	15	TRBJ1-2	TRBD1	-	CASSPETGKYYGYTF	TGTGCCAGCTCACCAGAGACAGGGAAGTACTATGGCTACACCTTC
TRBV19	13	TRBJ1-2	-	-	CASSIDRQGLITF	TGTGCCAGTAGTATAGATCGCCAGGGGCTGATCACCTTC
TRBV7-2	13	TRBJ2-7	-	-	CASSVQGQREQYF	TGTGCCAGCAGCGTTCAGGGTCAGAGGGAGCAGTACTTC
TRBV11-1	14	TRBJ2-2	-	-	CASSPQGLPGELFF	TGTGCCAGCAGCCCGCAGGGACTCCCCGGGGAGCTGTTTTTT
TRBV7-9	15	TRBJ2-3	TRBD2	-	CASSPRGVSTDTQYF	TGTGCCAGCAGCCCCCGGGGGGTGAGCACAGATACGCAGTATTTT
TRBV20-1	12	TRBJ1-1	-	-	CSAPGENTEAFF	TGCAGTGCCCCCGGGGAGAACACTGAAGCTTTCTTT
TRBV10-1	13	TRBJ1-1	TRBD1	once	CASRQGLNTEAFF	TGCGCCAGCAGACAGGGGTTGAACACTGAAGCTTTCTTT
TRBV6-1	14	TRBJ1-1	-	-	CASKSGEKGTEAFF	TGTGCCAGCAAGTCAGGGGAAAAGGGAACTGAAGCTTTCTTT
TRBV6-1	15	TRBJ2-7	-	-	CASRIYGTLSYEQYF	TGTGCCAGCAGGATTTATGGGACACTTTCCTACGAGCAGTACTTC
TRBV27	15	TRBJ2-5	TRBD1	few	CASSSGTGGVETQYF	TGTGCCAGCAGTTCCGGGACAGGGGGTGTGGAGACCCAGTACTTC